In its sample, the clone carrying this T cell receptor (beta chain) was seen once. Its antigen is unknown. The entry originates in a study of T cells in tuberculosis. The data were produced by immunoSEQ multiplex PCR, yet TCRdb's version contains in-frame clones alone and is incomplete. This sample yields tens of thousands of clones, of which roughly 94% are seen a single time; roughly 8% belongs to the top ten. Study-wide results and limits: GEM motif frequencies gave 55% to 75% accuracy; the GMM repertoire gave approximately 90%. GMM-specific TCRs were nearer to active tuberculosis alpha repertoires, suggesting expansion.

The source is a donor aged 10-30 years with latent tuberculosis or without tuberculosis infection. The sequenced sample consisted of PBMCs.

CDR3 nucleotide sequence: TGCGCCAGCAGCGACGGACAGGGGATCCAAGAGACCCAGTACTTC. Encoded protein: CASSDGQGIQETQYF. V and J are TRBV5-1 and TRBJ2-5, with 9 positions matching TRBD1. The CDR3 runs to 15 residues. V trimming: 4 bases; J trimming: 1 base; junction bases outside the gene matches: 5. The germline CDR1 and CDR2 sequences are SGHRS and YFSETQ.